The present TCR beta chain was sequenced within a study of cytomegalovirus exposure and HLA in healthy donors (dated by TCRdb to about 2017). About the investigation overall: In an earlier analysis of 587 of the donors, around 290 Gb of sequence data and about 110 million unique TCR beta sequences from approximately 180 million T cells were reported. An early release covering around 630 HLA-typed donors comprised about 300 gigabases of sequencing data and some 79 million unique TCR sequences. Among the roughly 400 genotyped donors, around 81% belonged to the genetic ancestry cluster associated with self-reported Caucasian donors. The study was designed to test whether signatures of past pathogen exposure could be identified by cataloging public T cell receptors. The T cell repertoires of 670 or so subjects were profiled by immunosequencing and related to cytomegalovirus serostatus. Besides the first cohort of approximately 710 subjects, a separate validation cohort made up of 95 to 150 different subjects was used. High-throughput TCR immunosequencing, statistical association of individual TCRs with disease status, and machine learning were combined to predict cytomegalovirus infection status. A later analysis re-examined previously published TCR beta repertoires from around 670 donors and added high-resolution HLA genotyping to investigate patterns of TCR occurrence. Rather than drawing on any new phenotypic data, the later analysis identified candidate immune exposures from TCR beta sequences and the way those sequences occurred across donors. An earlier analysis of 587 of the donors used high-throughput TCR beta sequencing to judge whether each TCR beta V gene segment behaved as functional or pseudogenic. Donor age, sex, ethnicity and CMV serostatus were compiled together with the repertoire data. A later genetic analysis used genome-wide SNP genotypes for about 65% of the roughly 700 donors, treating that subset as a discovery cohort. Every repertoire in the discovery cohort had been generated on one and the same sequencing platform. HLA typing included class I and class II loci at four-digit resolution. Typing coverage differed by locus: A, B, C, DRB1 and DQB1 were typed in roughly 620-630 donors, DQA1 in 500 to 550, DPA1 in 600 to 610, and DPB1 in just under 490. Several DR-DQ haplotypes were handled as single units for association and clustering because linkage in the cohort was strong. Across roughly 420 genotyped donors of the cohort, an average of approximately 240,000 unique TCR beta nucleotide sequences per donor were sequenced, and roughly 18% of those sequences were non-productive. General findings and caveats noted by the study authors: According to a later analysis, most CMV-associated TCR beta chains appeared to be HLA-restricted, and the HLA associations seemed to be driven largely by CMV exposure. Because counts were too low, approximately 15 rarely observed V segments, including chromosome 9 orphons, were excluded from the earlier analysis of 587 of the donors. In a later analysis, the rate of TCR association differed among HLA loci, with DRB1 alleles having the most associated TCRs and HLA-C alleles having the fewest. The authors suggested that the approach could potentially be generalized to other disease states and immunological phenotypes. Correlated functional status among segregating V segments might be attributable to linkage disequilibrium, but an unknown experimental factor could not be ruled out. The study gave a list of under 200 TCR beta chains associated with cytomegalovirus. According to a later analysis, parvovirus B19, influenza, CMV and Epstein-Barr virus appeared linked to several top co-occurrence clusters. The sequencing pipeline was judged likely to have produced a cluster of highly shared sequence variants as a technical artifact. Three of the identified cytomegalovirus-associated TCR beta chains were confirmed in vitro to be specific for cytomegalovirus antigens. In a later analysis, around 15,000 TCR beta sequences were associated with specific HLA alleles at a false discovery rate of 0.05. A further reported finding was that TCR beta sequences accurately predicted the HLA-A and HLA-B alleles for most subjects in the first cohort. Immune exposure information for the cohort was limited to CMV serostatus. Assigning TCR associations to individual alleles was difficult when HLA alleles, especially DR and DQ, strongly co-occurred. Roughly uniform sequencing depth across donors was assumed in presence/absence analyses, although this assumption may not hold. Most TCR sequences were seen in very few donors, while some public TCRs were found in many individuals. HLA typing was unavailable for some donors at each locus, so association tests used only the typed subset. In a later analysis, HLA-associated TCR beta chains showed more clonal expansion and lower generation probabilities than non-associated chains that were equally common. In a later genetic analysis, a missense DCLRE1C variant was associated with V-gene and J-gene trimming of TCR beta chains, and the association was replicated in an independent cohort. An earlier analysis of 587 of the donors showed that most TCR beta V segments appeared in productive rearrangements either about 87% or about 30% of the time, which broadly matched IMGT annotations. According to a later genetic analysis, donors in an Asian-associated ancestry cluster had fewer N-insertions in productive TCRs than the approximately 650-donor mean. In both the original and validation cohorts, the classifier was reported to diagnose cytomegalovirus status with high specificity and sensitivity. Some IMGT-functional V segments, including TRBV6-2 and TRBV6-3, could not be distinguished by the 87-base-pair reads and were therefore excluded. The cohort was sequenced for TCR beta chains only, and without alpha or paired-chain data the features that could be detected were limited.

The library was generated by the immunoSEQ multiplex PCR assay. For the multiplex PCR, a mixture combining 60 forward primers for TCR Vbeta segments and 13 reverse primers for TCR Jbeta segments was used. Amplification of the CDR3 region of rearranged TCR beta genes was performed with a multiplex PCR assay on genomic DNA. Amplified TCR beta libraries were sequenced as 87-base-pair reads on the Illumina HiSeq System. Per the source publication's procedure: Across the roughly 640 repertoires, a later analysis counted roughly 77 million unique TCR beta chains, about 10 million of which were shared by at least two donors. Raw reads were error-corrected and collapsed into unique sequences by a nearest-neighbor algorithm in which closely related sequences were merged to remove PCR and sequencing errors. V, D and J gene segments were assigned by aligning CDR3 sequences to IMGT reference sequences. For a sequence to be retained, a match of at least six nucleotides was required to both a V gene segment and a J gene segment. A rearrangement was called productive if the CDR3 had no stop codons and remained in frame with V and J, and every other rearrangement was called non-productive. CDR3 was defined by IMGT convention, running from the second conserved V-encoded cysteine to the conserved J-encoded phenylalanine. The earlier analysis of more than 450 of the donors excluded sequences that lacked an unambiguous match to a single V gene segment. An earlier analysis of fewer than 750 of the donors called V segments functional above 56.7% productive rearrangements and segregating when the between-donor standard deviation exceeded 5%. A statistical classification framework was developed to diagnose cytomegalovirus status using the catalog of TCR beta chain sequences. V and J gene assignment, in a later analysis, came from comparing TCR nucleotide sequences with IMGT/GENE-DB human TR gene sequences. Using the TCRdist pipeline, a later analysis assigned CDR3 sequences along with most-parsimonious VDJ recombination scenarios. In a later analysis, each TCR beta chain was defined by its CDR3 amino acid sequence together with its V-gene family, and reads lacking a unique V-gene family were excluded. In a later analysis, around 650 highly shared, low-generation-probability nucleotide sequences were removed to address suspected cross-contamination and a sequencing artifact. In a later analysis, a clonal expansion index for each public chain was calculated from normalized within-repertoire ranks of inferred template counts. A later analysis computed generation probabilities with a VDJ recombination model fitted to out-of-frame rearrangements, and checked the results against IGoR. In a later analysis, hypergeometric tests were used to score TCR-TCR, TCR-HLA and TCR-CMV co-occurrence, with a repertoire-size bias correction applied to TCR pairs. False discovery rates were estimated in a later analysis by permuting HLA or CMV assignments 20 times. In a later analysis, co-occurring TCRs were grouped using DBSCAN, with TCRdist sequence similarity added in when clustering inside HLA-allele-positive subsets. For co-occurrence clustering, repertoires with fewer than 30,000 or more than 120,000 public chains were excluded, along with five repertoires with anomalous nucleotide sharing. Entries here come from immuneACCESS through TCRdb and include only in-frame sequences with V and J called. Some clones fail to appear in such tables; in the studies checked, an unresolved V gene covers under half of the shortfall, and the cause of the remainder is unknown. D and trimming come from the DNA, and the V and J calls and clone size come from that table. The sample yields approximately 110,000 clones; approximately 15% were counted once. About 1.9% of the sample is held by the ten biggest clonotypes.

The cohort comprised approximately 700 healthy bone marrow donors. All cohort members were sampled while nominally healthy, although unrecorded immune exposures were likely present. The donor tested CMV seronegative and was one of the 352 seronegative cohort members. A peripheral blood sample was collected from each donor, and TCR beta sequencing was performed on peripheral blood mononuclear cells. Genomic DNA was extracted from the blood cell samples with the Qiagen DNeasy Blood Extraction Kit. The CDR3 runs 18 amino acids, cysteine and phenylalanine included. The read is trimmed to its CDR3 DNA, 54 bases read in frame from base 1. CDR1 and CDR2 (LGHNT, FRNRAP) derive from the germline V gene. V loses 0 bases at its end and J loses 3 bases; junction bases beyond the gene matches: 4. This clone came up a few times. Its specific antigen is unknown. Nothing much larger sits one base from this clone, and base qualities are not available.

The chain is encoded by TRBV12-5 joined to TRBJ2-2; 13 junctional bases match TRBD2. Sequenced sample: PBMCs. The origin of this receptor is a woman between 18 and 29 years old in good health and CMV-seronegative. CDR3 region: CASGLVLAGGYYTGELFF. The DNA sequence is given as TGTGCTAGTGGTTTGGTACTAGCGGGGGGGTATTACACCGGGGAGCTGTTTTTT.